This T cell receptor (beta chain) was sequenced during a study of blood T cell repertoires in COVID-19. TCRdb's table, derived via immunoSEQ multiplex PCR, lists solely in-frame clones and lacks some. The sample lists over 200,000 clones; about 81% were seen once. Cohort placement rested on clinical history that participants reported themselves. The CDR3 is made up of 14 amino acids. Germline lookup yields CDR1 SGHNT and CDR2 YYREEE (reference sequence). V shed 4 bases, J shed 7 bases, and the junction held 10 bases outside the gene matches. What was sequenced was PBMCs or T cells enriched from blood (not recorded which). The chain employs TRBV5-4 and TRBJ1-2; 7 bases fit TRBD1. The sequence was collected from a man aged 40-55 years who had recovered from COVID-19. CDR3 bases: TGTGCCAGCAGCCGGATGGGGCCAGGGGGTGGCTACACCTTC. Amino acids: CASSRMGPGGGYTF.